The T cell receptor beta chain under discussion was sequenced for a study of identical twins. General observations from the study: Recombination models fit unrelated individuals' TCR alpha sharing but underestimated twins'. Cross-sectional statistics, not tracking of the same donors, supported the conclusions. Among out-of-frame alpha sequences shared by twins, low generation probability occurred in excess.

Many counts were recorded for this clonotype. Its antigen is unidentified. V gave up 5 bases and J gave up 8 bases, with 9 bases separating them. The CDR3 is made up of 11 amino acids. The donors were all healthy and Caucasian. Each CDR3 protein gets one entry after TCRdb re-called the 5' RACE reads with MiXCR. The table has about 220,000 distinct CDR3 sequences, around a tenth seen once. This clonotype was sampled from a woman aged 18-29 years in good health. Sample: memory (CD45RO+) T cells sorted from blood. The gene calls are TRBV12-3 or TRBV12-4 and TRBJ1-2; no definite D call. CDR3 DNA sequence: TGTGCCAGCAGTCCCGGTGGGGGCTACACCTTC. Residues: CASSPGGGYTF.